This T cell receptor beta chain was recovered during a study of T-cell reconstitution after alpha-beta-depleted transplantation in children. Preparation of the TCRbeta library involved a method that used unique molecular identifiers. TCRdb reprocessed the PCR reads with MiXCR, giving one entry per CDR3 protein. The top ten clones hold about 14% of a sample with fewer than 550,000 distinct CDR3 sequences, roughly an eighth of them seen once. This CDR3 spans 16 amino acids. The trim removed 6 bases at V and 5 bases at J, leaving 6 bases unmatched. Germline CDR1 and CDR2: SGHTA and FQGNSA. As regards this clonotype: The antigen is not known.

Study outcomes and limitations: One year post-transplant, T-cell counts and diversity were largely derived from T cells produced anew. Reportedly, alpha-beta T cells present about two months post-transplant originated from several hundred expanded clones of graft origin. Where some patients showed high TCRbeta diversity at day 60, it came from recipient T cells and thymic progenitors that had survived.

The receptor was isolated from a female patient aged 2-10 years who had a stem cell transplant for aplastic anemia, so the T cells may come from the graft donor. Sample: PBMCs, mostly from graft donor cells, taken 180 days after TCRalphabeta/CD19-depleted stem cell transplant. The V call is TRBV7-2, the J call TRBJ2-1; 14 nucleotides match TRBD2. CDR3 coding DNA: TGTGCCAGCAGGGGACTAGCGGGAGTGAGGCACAATGAGCAGTTCTTC. Translated, it gives CASRGLAGVRHNEQFF. Filled out from reference TRBV7-2 and TRBJ2-1, the complete variable domain reads GAGVSQSPSNKVTEKGKDVELRCDPISGHTALYWYRQSLGQGLEFLIYFQGNSAPDKSGLPSDRFSAERTGGSVSTLTIQRTQQEDSAVYLCASRGLAGVRHNEQFFGPGTRLTVL.